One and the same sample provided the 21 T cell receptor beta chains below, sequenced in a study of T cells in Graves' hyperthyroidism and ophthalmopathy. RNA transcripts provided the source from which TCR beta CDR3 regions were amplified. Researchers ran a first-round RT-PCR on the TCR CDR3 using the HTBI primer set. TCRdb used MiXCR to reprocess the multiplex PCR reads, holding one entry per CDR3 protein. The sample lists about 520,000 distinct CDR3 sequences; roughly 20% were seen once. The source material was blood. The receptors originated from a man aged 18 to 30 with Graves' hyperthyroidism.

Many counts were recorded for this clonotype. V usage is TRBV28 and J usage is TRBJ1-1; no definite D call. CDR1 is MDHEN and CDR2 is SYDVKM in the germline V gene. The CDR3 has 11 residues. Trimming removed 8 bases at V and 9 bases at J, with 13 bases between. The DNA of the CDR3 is TGTGCCAGCGGACCGACTGGCCAAGCTTTCTTT. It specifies CASGPTGQAFF.

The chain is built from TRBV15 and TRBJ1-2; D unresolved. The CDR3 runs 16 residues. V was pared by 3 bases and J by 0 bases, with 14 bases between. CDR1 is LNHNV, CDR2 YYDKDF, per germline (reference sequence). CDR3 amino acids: CATSSPDREPNYGYTF. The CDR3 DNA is TGTGCCACCAGCAGTCCAGACCGAGAACCTAACTATGGCTACACCTTC.

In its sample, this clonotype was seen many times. The CDR3 here is CASSVGTDPSWTEAFF. In nucleotides, the CDR3 is TGTGCCAGCAGCGTAGGAACCGATCCCAGTTGGACTGAAGCTTTCTTT. This chain uses TRBV6-1 with TRBJ1-1; D unclear. There are 16 residues in the CDR3. Germline CDR1 reads MNHNS; CDR2 reads SASEGT. Trimming stripped 6 bases from V and 5 bases from J, with 22 bases between.

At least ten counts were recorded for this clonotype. For the CDR3, the DNA is TGCAGTGCCCCTACGCCTGGGACGGTCTCCTACGAGCAGTACTTC. It encodes CSAPTPGTVSYEQYF. The V gene is TRBV20-1, the J gene TRBJ2-7, with D tentatively TRBD1 or TRBD2 (5 bases each). Trimming left V 6 bases short and J 0 bases short, with 18 bases between. This CDR3 spans 15 amino acids. Germline CDR1 reads DFQATT; CDR2 reads SNEGSKA (reference sequence).

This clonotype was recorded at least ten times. CDR3 protein: CASSEGVQTEAFF. The CDR3 DNA follows: TGTGCCAGCAGTGAAGGGGTACAAACTGAAGCTTTCTTT. The chain recombines TRBV6-1 with TRBJ1-1; D gene uncertain. V was pared by 1 base and J by 5 bases, with 8 bases between. Germline V lookup: CDR1 MNHNS, CDR2 SASEGT. The CDR3 loop spans 13 amino acids.

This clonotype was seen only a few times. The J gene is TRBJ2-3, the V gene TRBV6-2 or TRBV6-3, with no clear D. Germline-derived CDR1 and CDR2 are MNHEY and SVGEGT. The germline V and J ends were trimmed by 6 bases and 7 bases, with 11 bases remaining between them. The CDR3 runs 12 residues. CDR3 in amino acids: CASSPRVNTQYF. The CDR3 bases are TGTGCCAGCAGCCCGCGCGTTAATACGCAGTATTTT.

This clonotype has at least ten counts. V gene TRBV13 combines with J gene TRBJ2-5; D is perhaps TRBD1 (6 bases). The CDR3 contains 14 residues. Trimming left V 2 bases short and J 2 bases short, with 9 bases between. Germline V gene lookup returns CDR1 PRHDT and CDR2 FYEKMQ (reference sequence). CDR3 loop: CASSLRQAQETQYF. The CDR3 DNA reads TGTGCCAGCAGCTTAAGACAGGCTCAAGAGACCCAGTACTTC.

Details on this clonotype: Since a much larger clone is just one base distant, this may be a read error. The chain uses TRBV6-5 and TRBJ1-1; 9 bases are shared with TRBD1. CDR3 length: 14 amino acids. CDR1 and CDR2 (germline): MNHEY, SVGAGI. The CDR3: CASSYPGATGGESF. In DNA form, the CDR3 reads TGTGCCAGCAGTTACCCAGGGGCAACAGGGGGCGAGAGCTTT.

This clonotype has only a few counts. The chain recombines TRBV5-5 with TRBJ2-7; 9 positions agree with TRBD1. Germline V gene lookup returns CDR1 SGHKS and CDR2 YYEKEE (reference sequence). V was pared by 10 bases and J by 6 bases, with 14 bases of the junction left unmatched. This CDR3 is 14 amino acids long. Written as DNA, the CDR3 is TGTGCCTCGAGGGGGACAGGGTCCTTCGGCGAGCAGTACTTC. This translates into CASRGTGSFGEQYF.

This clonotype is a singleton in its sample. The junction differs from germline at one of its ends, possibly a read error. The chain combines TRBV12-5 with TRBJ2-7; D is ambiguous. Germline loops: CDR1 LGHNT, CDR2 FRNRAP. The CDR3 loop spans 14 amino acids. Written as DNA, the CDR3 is TGTGCTAGTGGTTTGGCAGTCATTTCCTACGATCAGTACTTC. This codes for CASGLAVISYDQYF.

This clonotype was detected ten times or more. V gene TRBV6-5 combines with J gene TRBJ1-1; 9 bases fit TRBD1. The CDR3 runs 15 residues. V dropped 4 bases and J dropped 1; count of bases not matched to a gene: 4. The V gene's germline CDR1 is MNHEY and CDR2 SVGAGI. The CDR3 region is CASSWPGQGNTEAFF. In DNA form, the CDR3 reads TGTGCCAGCAGTTGGCCGGGACAGGGGAACACTGAAGCTTTCTTT.

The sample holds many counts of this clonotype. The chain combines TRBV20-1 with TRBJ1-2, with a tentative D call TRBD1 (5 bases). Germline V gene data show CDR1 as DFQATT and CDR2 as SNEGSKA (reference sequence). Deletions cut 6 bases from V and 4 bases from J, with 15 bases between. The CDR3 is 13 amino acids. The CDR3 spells CSARPRRGYGYTF. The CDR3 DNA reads TGCAGTGCAAGACCCCGGAGGGGCTATGGCTACACCTTC.

The CDR3 loop reads CASSRDRGNIQYF. The CDR3 region has the DNA TGTGCCAGTAGTCGAGACAGGGGAAACATTCAGTACTTC. This sequence joins TRBV19 and TRBJ2-4, with 8 bases that match TRBD1. The CDR3 runs 13 residues. Germline-derived CDR1 and CDR2 are LNHDA and SQIVND (reference sequence). With 5 bases clipped from V and 6 bases from J, the junction kept 3 bases outside the gene matches.

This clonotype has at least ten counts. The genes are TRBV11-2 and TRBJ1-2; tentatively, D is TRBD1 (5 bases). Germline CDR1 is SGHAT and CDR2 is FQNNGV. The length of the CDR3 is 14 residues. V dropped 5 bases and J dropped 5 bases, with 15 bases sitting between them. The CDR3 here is CASSRSGTNYGYTF. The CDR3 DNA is TGTGCCAGCAGCCGGTCAGGGACGAATTATGGCTACACCTTC.

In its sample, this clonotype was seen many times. As DNA, the CDR3 is TGTGCCAGCCGAACAGGGGTCGGCTATGGCTACACCTTC. This codes for CASRTGVGYGYTF. The gene calls are TRBV28 and TRBJ1-2; 7 bases are shared with TRBD1. Per germline, CDR1 MDHEN and CDR2 SYDVKM. Germline trimming cut 8 bases from V and 4 bases from J; bases unmatched to any gene: 7. This CDR3 has 13 residues.

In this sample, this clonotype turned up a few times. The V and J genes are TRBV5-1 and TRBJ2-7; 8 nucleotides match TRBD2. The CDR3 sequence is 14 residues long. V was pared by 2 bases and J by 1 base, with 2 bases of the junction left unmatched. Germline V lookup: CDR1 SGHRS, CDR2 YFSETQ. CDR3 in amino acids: CASSFSGASYEQYF. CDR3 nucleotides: TGCGCCAGCAGCTTTAGCGGGGCTTCCTACGAGCAGTACTTC.

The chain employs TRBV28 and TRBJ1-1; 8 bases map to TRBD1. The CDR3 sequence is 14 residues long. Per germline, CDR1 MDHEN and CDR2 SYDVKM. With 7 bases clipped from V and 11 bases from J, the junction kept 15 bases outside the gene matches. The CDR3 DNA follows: TGTGCCAGCACGCTAACCGGGACAGGCTCGAGTGCTTTCTTT. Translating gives CASTLTGTGSSAFF.

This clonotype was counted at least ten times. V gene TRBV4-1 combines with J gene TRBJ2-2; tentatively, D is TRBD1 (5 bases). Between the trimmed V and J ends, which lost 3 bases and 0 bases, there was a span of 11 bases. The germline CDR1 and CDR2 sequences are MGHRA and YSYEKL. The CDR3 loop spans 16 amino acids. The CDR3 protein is CASSHPDNANTGELFF. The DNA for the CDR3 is TGCGCCAGCAGCCACCCGGACAACGCGAACACCGGGGAGCTGTTTTTT.

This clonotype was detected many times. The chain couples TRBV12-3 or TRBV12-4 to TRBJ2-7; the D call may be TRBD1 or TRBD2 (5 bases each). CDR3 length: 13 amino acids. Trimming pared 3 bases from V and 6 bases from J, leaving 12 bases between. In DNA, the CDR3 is TGTGCCAGCAGTTTCGGGGCCCCCCTCGAGCAGTACTTC. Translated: CASSFGAPLEQYF.

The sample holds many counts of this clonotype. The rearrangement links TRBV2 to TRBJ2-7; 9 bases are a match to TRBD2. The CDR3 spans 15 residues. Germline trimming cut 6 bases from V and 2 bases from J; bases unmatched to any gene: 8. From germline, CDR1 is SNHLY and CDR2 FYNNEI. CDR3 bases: TGTGCCAGCAGCCCCGGTGTAGCGGGGGCCTACGAGCAGTACTTC. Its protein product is CASSPGVAGAYEQYF. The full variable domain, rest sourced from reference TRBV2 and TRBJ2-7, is EPEVTQTPSHQVTQMGQEVILRCVPISNHLYFYWYRQILGQKVEFLVSFYNNEISEKSEIFDDQFSVERPDGSNFTLKIRSTKLEDSAMYFCASSPGVAGAYEQYFGPGTRLTVT.

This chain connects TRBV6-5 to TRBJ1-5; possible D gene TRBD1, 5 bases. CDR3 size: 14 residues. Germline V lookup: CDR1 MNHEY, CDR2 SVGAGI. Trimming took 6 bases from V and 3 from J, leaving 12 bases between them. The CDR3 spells CASSYGGINQPQHF. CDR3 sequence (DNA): TGTGCCAGCAGCTACGGGGGAATCAATCAGCCCCAGCATTTT.